The 24 T cell receptor beta chains given below trace back to one sample, sequenced in a study of blood T cell repertoires in COVID-19. Sequencing used immunoSEQ multiplex PCR; TCRdb keeps in-frame clones, though not all of them. Seen here are 130,000 or so clones, around 83% observed once, and the top ten hold approximately 20%. Material for sequencing was PBMCs or T cells enriched from blood (not recorded which). Receptors originate from a man younger than 45 who had recovered from COVID-19.

The CDR3: CARQGLAGYNEQFF. In DNA, the CDR3 is TGTGCCAGACAGGGACTAGCGGGGTACAATGAGCAGTTCTTC. This chain joins TRBV21-1 and TRBJ2-1; TRBD2 was called by the table and not checked on the DNA. TRBV21-1 counts as a pseudogene. This CDR3 is 14 amino acids long.

V gene TRBV5-4 combines with J gene TRBJ2-5; possibly TRBD2 for D (5 bases). CDR1 is SGHNT and CDR2 is YYREEE in the germline V gene (reference sequence). V dropped 3 bases and J dropped 5 bases, with 14 bases sitting between them. The CDR3 length is 14 residues. CDR3 loop: CASSSVTGGETQYF. CDR3 nucleotide sequence: TGTGCCAGCAGCTCGGTCACCGGCGGGGAGACCCAGTACTTC.

This chain links TRBV7-9 with TRBJ2-5; 8 nucleotides match TRBD1. Unmatched junction bases numbered 3, after V lost 5 bases and J lost 4 bases. Germline-derived CDR1 and CDR2 are SEHNR and FQNEAQ (reference sequence). The CDR3 loop spans 13 amino acids. In DNA, the CDR3 is TGTGCCAGCAGCCCCGACAGGGGAGAGACCCAGTACTTC. It specifies CASSPDRGETQYF. The variable domain in full, completed from reference TRBV7-9 and TRBJ2-5, reads DTGVSQNPRHKITKRGQNVTFRCDPISEHNRLYWYRQTLGQGPEFLTYFQNEAQLEKSRLLSDRFSAERPKGSFSTLEIQRTEQGDSAMYLCASSPDRGETQYFGPGTRLLVL.

The chain employs TRBV5-1 and TRBJ1-2; D is undetermined. Deletions cut 4 bases from V and 4 bases from J, with 11 bases between. Per germline, CDR1 SGHRS and CDR2 YFSETQ. This CDR3 region has 13 residues. The CDR3 coding sequence is TGCGCCAGCAGCAGCCTACCAAGCTATGGCTACACCTTC. The encoded protein is CASSSLPSYGYTF.

V and J are TRBV10-3 and TRBJ2-3; 9 positions agree with TRBD2. J was trimmed by 2 bases and V by 7 bases; bases with no gene match: 7. CDR3 length: 15 residues. Per germline, CDR1 ENHRY and CDR2 SYGVKD. The CDR3 here is CAITISGSDTDTQYF. Here the CDR3 DNA reads TGTGCCATCACCATTAGCGGGAGCGACACAGATACGCAGTATTTT.

This rearrangement joins TRBV9 to TRBJ1-1, with D hard to call. Trimming removed 3 bases from V and 3 bases from J, with 15 bases in between. The CDR3 loop spans 15 amino acids. Germline V gene data show CDR1 as SGDLS and CDR2 as YYNGEE. The CDR3 sequence is CASSAREGRDTEAFF. For the CDR3, the DNA is TGTGCCAGCAGCGCGAGGGAAGGGAGGGACACTGAAGCTTTCTTT.

This chain joins TRBV5-1 and TRBJ2-5, with 10 bases lining up with TRBD2. V shed 4 bases and J 4 bases; nucleotides not matched to a gene: 10. The germline V gene encodes CDR1 SGHRS and CDR2 YFSETQ. CDR3 length: 16 amino acids. The CDR3 nucleotides read TGCGCCAGCAGCAAGGCCTCTTCTAGCGGGGGAGAGACCCAGTACTTC. Encoded protein: CASSKASSSGGETQYF.

DNA for the CDR3: TGTGCCAGCAGTCCAGGGGTTAGCAATCAGCCCCAGCATTTT. Translating it yields CASSPGVSNQPQHF. The chain employs TRBV2 and TRBJ1-5; tentative D call: TRBD1 (6 bases). The CDR3 spans 14 residues. Germline V gene sequence: CDR1 SNHLY, CDR2 FYNNEI. V shed 5 bases and J shed 0 bases, with 8 bases lying between them.

Only one count was recorded for this clone. CDR3 nucleotide sequence: TGTGCTAGTGGTCCCTCCGGGACATCTAACACCATATATTTT. Its translation is CASGPSGTSNTIYF. The chain combines TRBV12-5 with TRBJ1-3; tentative D call: TRBD1 (6 bases). Germline assignment: CDR1 LGHNT and CDR2 FRNRAP. The CDR3 runs 14 residues. Trimming took 5 bases from V and 7 from J, leaving 15 bases between them.

The chain couples TRBV30 to TRBJ1-4; perhaps TRBD1 as D (6 bases). V dropped 0 bases and J dropped 9 bases, with 17 bases sitting between them. This CDR3 spans 15 amino acids. From germline, CDR1 is GTSNPN and CDR2 SVGIG (reference sequence). The CDR3 loop reads CAWSVRAGAFQKLFF. The DNA for the CDR3 is TGTGCCTGGAGTGTACGGGCAGGGGCGTTTCAAAAACTGTTTTTT.

This chain connects TRBV3-1 (or the pseudogene TRBV3-2) to TRBJ2-5, with TRBD2 matching over 8 bases. V was pared by 4 bases and J by 5 bases, with 9 bases of the junction left unmatched. Germline V gives CDR1 LGHDT, CDR2 YNNKEL (reference sequence). This CDR3 region has 15 residues. CDR3 nucleotides: TGTGCCAGCAGCCTCGCTTCTGGCGGGAGGGAGACCCAGTACTTC. As protein: CASSLASGGRETQYF.

This clone is a singleton in its sample. The gene calls are TRBV10-2 and TRBJ2-2, with 9 positions matching TRBD1. The germline gives CDR1 WSHSY, CDR2 SAAADI. CDR3 length equals 16 residues. V lost 3 bases and J lost 3; bases outside the gene matches: 5. The CDR3 sequence is CASSERTGAYTGELFF. The CDR3 bases are TGCGCCAGCAGTGAACGGACAGGGGCTTACACCGGGGAGCTGTTTTTT.

The V and J genes are TRBV6-5 and TRBJ1-5; a possible D gene is TRBD1 (5 bases). Germline V gene lookup returns CDR1 MNHEY and CDR2 SVGAGI. The CDR3 spans 15 residues. V lost 6 bases to trimming and J lost 1 base, with 13 bases between them. In nucleotides, the CDR3 is TGTGCCAGCAGACCCGTCCAGGGAAGCAATCAGCCCCAGCATTTT. Its translation is CASRPVQGSNQPQHF.

The chain joins TRBV7-6 to TRBJ2-5; 7 bases align to TRBD2. CDR3 length equals 17 residues. The germline V gene has CDR1 SGHVS and CDR2 FNYEAQ. V lost 1 base, J lost 1 base, and 9 bases stayed unmatched. The CDR3 sequence is CASSLEARAGLQETQYF. The CDR3 DNA reads TGTGCCAGCAGCTTAGAGGCGCGAGCGGGGCTCCAAGAGACCCAGTACTTC.

V usage is TRBV19 and J usage is TRBJ2-2; D gene ambiguous. V was trimmed by 4 bases and J by 1 base, leaving 16 bases between them. CDR3 length equals 17 residues. Germline V gene lookup returns CDR1 LNHDA and CDR2 SQIVND (reference sequence). The CDR3 loop reads CASSTGNFRQNTGELFF. The CDR3, as DNA: TGTGCCAGTAGTACCGGAAATTTTAGACAGAACACCGGGGAGCTGTTTTTT.

The chain combines TRBV7-9 with TRBJ1-3; 10 positions match TRBD1. The CDR3 totals 17 residues. Losses at the gene ends were 6 bases for V and 0 bases for J; bases not matched to a gene: 8. Germline V CDR1 and CDR2: SEHNR, FQNEAQ (reference sequence). CDR3 bases: TGTGCCAGCAGTCCTAGGGACAGGGGTCCCTCTGGAAACACCATATATTTT. Its translation: CASSPRDRGPSGNTIYF.

This chain joins TRBV6-5 and TRBJ1-1, with 8 bases identical to TRBD1. Germline CDR1 reads MNHEY; CDR2 reads SVGAGI. The CDR3 has 15 amino acids. V was pared by 5 bases and J by 1 base, with 6 bases of the junction left unmatched. The CDR3 here is CASSTMTGANTEAFF. The CDR3 DNA sequence: TGTGCCAGCAGTACAATGACAGGGGCGAACACTGAAGCTTTCTTT.

This clone was observed a handful of times. The V gene is TRBV3-1 (or the pseudogene TRBV3-2), the J gene TRBJ1-5; 7 bases are shared with TRBD1. The CDR3 extends over 14 amino acids. The ends lost 4 bases at V and 2 bases at J; junction bases unmatched: 2. In germline, CDR1 is LGHDT, CDR2 YNNKEL (reference sequence). Written as DNA, the CDR3 is TGTGCCAGCAGCCCAACAGGGGGCAATCAGCCCCAGCATTTT. This translates into CASSPTGGNQPQHF.

V is TRBV24-1 and J is TRBJ1-4; D possibly corresponds to TRBD1 (6 bases). The CDR3 is 17 amino acids. The V and J ends lost 5 bases and 3 bases respectively, with 18 bases between them. The germline CDR1 and CDR2 sequences are KGHDR and SFDVKD. CDR3 DNA sequence: TGTGCCACCAGTGCGCCCGGGACACGAGCGGCTAATGAAAAACTGTTTTTT. Its protein product is CATSAPGTRAANEKLFF.

The V gene is TRBV2, the J gene TRBJ1-5, with D tentatively TRBD1 (6 bases). The V end lost 0 bases, the J end lost 7 bases, and 13 bases lay between the germline ends. This CDR3 comprises 15 residues. Germline CDR1 reads SNHLY; CDR2 reads FYNNEI. CDR3 DNA: TGTGCCAGCAGTGAAGCGAGGGGGGGCGGACAGCCCCAGCATTTT. Its translation is CASSEARGGGQPQHF.

The DNA of the CDR3 is TGTGCCAGCAGCTTCCGGGACAGCTACGAGCAGTACGTC. Translated, it gives CASSFRDSYEQYV. This chain uses TRBV7-9 with TRBJ2-7, with 7 positions matching TRBD1. This CDR3 has 13 amino acids. V was clipped by 3 bases and J by 3 bases; unmatched bases: 2. Germline V gene data show CDR1 as SEHNR and CDR2 as FQNEAQ (reference sequence).

The J gene is TRBJ1-1, the V gene TRBV20-1; D is possibly TRBD1 (6 bases). The germline V gene has CDR1 DFQATT and CDR2 SNEGSKA (reference sequence). The CDR3 runs to 10 residues. Trimming shortened V by 5 bases and J by 7 bases, and 8 bases separated the two germline ends. CDR3 sequence reads: CSAEGDEAFF. The CDR3 DNA is TGCAGTGCTGAGGGGGATGAAGCTTTCTTT.

V and J are TRBV2 and TRBJ1-2; 8 bases are a match to TRBD1. This CDR3 comprises 15 residues. The V gene's germline CDR1 is SNHLY and CDR2 FYNNEI. V was pared by 7 bases and J by 3 bases, with 10 bases of the junction left unmatched. The CDR3 protein is CASTQRTGGHYGYTF. The CDR3 coding sequence is TGTGCCAGCACCCAAAGAACAGGGGGTCACTATGGCTACACCTTC. Full variable domain (remainder filled in from reference TRBV2 and TRBJ1-2): EPEVTQTPSHQVTQMGQEVILRCVPISNHLYFYWYRQILGQKVEFLVSFYNNEISEKSEIFDDQFSVERPDGSNFTLKIRSTKLEDSAMYFCASTQRTGGHYGYTFGSGTRLTVV.

The chain combines TRBV7-9 with TRBJ1-2, with a tentative D call TRBD1 (5 bases). This CDR3 is 13 amino acids long. Germline-derived CDR1 and CDR2 are SEHNR and FQNEAQ (reference sequence). Trimming cost V 5 bases and J 8 bases, with 15 bases left between them. The CDR3 DNA reads TGTGCCAGCAGCCCGGAAGCAGGGCAAGGCTACACCTTC. It translates to CASSPEAGQGYTF.